This T cell receptor beta chain was captured by sequencing in a study of regulatory dendritic cells for organ transplantation. General study results and limits: Memory T cells were less diverse than naive, with memory CD8+ most oligoclonal.

In regard to this clone: Its matching antigen is unknown.

Profiled with immunoSEQ multiplex PCR; TCRdb holds only in-frame clones, not every one. Among 30,000 to 40,000 clones listed, 80% to 95% were seen once. Germline-derived CDR1 and CDR2 are SGHDT and YYEEEE. Trimming stripped 2 bases from V and 4 bases from J, with 9 bases between. The CDR3 is 13 residues long. The clonotype was recovered from a human donor in good health. The chain uses TRBV5-6 and TRBJ1-2; D not certain. The sample comprised naive CD8+ T cells from blood. As to subset: CD45RA+ naive T cells. CDR3 in amino acids: CASSFPGVYGYTF. CDR3 DNA sequence: TGTGCCAGCAGCTTCCCCGGTGTCTATGGCTACACCTTC.